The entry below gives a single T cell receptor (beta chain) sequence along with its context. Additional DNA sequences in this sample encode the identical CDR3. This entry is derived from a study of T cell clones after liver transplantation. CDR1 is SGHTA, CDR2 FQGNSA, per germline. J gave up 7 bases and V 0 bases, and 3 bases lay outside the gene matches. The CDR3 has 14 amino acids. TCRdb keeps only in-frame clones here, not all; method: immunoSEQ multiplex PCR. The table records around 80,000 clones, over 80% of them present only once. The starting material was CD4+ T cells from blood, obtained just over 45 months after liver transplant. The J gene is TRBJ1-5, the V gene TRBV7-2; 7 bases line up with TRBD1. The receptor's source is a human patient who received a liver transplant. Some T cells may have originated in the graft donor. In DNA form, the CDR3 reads TGTGCCAGCAGCTTAGCAGGGGGCGGACAGCCCCAGCATTTT. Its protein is CASSLAGGGQPQHF.